The TCR beta chain under discussion was sequenced for a study of human T cells and chemical hapten exposure. Study summary: Each patient's scalp received weekly diphenylcyclopropenone throughout the approximately 25-week study.

Ten or more counts support this clonotype. TCRdb passed the RACE reads through MiXCR, listing each CDR3 protein once. The profile shows 45,000 to 60,000 distinct CDR3 sequences, roughly an eighth of them singletons. Sample time point: patch test 3, about 24 weeks after DPC sensitization. Treatment noted: therapeutic diphenylcyclopropenone sensitization with weekly scalp DPC. The V and J ends lost 6 bases and 6 bases, in that order; junction bases with no gene match: 7. CDR1 SGHNT and CDR2 YYREEE come from the germline V gene (reference sequence). The CDR3 has 13 amino acids. This sequence was found in a young man with alopecia areata. Some clones in this sample may be carry-over from other donors' samples. The J gene is TRBJ1-1, the V gene TRBV5-4; 8 bases are a match to TRBD1. The input for sequencing was whole blood, taken in connection with sensitization to the hapten diphenylcyclopropenone (DPC). The CDR3 sequence is CASTTGGMAEAFF. As DNA, the CDR3 is TGTGCCAGCACCACAGGGGGAATGGCTGAAGCTTTCTTT.